This TCR beta chain emerged from a study of shared clonotypes between healthy human individuals. Only in-frame clones appear in the TCRdb table, and some are missing; sequencing was by immunoSEQ multiplex PCR. The repertoire holds roughly 1,600,000 clones, with roughly 98.5% as singletons. Germline CDR1 SGHTA, CDR2 FQGNSA. The V and J ends lost 5 bases and 8 bases respectively, with 15 bases between them. This CDR3 spans 14 amino acids. What was sequenced was naive CD4+ T cells sorted from blood. The subset: CD45RA+ positively selected. The receptor's source is a man younger than 45 in good health. The rearrangement joins TRBV7-2 to TRBJ1-4; unclear D gene. Here the CDR3 DNA reads TGTGCCAGCAGCCAGACCTGGGCGGGGGAAAAACTGTTTTTT. Translating it yields CASSQTWAGEKLFF.